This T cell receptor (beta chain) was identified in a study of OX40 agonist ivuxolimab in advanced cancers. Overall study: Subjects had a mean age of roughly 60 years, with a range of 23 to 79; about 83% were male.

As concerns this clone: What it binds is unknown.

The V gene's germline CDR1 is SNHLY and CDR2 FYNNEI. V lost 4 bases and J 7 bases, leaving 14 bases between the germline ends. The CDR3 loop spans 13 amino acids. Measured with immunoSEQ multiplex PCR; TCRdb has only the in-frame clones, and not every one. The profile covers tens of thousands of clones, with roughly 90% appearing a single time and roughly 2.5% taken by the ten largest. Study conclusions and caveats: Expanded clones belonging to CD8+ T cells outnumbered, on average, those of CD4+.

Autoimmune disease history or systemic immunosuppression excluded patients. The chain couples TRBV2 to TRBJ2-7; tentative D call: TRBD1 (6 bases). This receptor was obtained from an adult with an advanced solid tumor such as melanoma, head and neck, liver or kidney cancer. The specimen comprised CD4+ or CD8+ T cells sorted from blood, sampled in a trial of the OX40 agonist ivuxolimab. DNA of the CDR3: TGTGCCAGCAGTGGCCAGGGGTTTGGTGAGCAGTACTTC. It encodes CASSGQGFGEQYF.